The 14 T cell receptor beta chains presented below share a single source sample, sequenced in a study of T-cell memory formation after mild COVID-19. TCRdb fed the 5' RACE reads into MiXCR, producing one record per CDR3 protein. The data contain some 280,000 distinct CDR3 sequences, about 17% of them singletons. Sequenced material: PBMCs or a T cell subset sorted from them (not recorded which). These receptors all stem from a man aged 18 to 30 who had mild COVID-19 (a few samples of this study predate the infection). Cell type and time point are not known.

The chain combines TRBV10-3 with TRBJ1-1; D is possibly TRBD1 (5 bases). Trimming took 2 bases from V and 2 from J, leaving 12 bases between them. Germline-derived CDR1 and CDR2 are ENHRY and SYGVKD. The CDR3 has 15 amino acids. CDR3: CAISEAGRVNTEAFF. The CDR3, as DNA: TGTGCCATCAGTGAGGCGGGCAGGGTAAACACTGAAGCTTTCTTT.

This rearrangement joins TRBV7-2 to TRBJ1-6; perhaps TRBD1 as D (5 bases). The CDR3 contains 14 residues. Germline V gives CDR1 SGHTA, CDR2 FQGNSA. V was pared by 2 bases and J by 15 bases, with 17 bases between. The CDR3 DNA reads as TGTGCCAGCAGCTTAAGACCCGCTGGGGCGATCCTCCACTTT. As protein: CASSLRPAGAILHF.

The chain carries TRBV6-4 and TRBJ2-3; D remains unclear. The ends were cut back, 6 bases at V and 2 bases at J, with 18 bases in the middle. This CDR3 region has 16 residues. Germline CDR1 is MRHNA and CDR2 is SNTAGT. CDR3: CASSPWPQSNTDTQYF. DNA of the CDR3: TGTGCCAGCAGCCCGTGGCCCCAGAGTAACACAGATACGCAGTATTTT.

This chain connects TRBV7-2 to TRBJ2-3, with 8 bases matching TRBD2. V was pared by 3 bases and J by 7 bases, with 9 bases of the junction left unmatched. CDR1 and CDR2 from the germline V gene are SGHTA and FQGNSA. This CDR3 contains 15 residues. The DNA for the CDR3 is TGTGCCAGCAGCTTTGCGGGGGGTACACCGAATACGCAGTATTTT. It codes for CASSFAGGTPNTQYF. The full variable domain, in which reference TRBV7-2 and TRBJ2-3 provide the parts outside the CDR3, is GAGVSQSPSNKVTEKGKDVELRCDPISGHTALYWYRQSLGQGLEFLIYFQGNSAPDKSGLPSDRFSAERTGGSVSTLTIQRTQQEDSAVYLCASSFAGGTPNTQYFGPGTRLTVL.

Remarks on this clonotype: Given the absence of the conserved phenylalanine or tryptophan at the CDR3 end, a read error is likely. The rearrangement joins TRBV6-2 or TRBV6-3 to TRBJ2-1; D is possibly TRBD2 (5 bases). CDR3 length: 17 residues. V was cut by 8 bases and J by 7 bases, with 27 bases left in between. Germline CDR1 and CDR2: MNHEY and SVGEGT. CDR3 DNA sequence: TGTGCCAGCGCTTTCCAAGGAGGACCTATGGTCTATAATGAGCAGTTCATC. Its translation: CASAFQGGPMVYNEQFI.

This clonotype has just a few counts. The chain recombines TRBV12-3 or TRBV12-4 with TRBJ1-5, with 7 bases aligning to TRBD1. The CDR3 contains 17 residues. V was clipped by 3 bases and J by 5 bases; unmatched bases: 13. Here the CDR3 DNA reads TGTGCCAGCAGTTTGGGCAGGGGAGTAGACAGGGATCAGCCCCAGCATTTT. Its translation is CASSLGRGVDRDQPQHF.

This clonotype was observed a handful of times. This chain links TRBV29-1 with TRBJ2-7; either TRBD1 or TRBD2 may fit D (5 bases each). This CDR3 contains 14 residues. The V end was cut by 5 bases, the J end by 3 bases, with 17 bases between. Germline-derived CDR1 and CDR2 are SQVTM and ANQGSEA. The CDR3 spells CSVSGTPNVYEQYF. The CDR3 bases are TGCAGCGTTTCCGGGACCCCAAACGTCTACGAGCAGTACTTC.

This clonotype came up a few times. This chain uses TRBV20-1 with TRBJ2-5; D is uncertain. Per germline, CDR1 DFQATT and CDR2 SNEGSKA (reference sequence). The CDR3 runs to 12 residues. Trimming stripped 0 bases from V and 5 bases from J, with 7 bases between. CDR3 residues: CSAREGWETQYF. In nucleotides, the CDR3 is TGCAGTGCTAGAGAAGGATGGGAGACCCAGTACTTC.

This chain connects TRBV2 to TRBJ2-2; 8 positions match TRBD1. The CDR3 loop spans 15 amino acids. J lost 4 bases, V lost 2 bases, and 3 bases had no gene match. From germline, CDR1 is SNHLY and CDR2 FYNNEI. CDR3 DNA: TGTGCCAGCAGTGAATCAGGGGGCGTCACCGGGGAGCTGTTTTTT. Encoded protein: CASSESGGVTGELFF.

This clonotype has more than one count but fewer than ten. The CDR3 DNA follows: TGTGCCAGCAGCCCCCGGGATGCCCGGGAGCAGTACGTC. This gives the protein CASSPRDAREQYV. The J gene is TRBJ2-7, the V gene TRBV7-8; TRBD2 might be the D (5 bases). Trimming cost V 5 bases and J 7 bases, with 15 bases left between them. The CDR3 spans 13 residues. Germline CDR1 SGHVS, CDR2 FQNEAQ.

This clonotype was detected a few times. A junction boundary mismatches the germline segment, possibly from a read error. The V call is TRBV5-4, the J call TRBJ2-1; 8 bases are a match to TRBD1. From germline, CDR1 is SGHNT and CDR2 YYREEE (reference sequence). The CDR3 has 15 amino acids. The CDR3 DNA reads as TGTGCCAGCAGTTTGGACAGGGCTAAATACAATGAGCAGTTCTTC. It yields the protein CASSLDRAKYNEQFF.

The chain has TRBV14 and TRBJ2-1, with TRBD1 matching over 11 bases. In germline, CDR1 is SGHDN, CDR2 FVKESK. V was clipped by 4 bases and J by 2 bases; unmatched bases: 4. This CDR3 region has 16 residues. The CDR3: CASSRTGGATYNEQFF. CDR3 nucleotide sequence: TGTGCCAGCAGCCGGACAGGGGGCGCAACCTACAATGAGCAGTTCTTC.

The chain joins TRBV4-1 to TRBJ2-7; D possibly corresponds to TRBD2 (6 bases). This CDR3 has 13 amino acids. Germline V gene lookup returns CDR1 MGHRA and CDR2 YSYEKL. Trimming removed 4 bases from V and 0 bases from J, with 7 bases in between. As DNA, the CDR3 is TGCGCCAGCAGCCGGGAGGTCTCCTACGAGCAGTACTTC. Its protein product is CASSREVSYEQYF.

This clonotype has ten or more counts. CDR3 nucleotides: TGTGCCAGCAGCCTGCGACTAGCAAGCACAGATACGCAGTATTTT. It encodes CASSLRLASTDTQYF. The chain employs TRBV7-3 and TRBJ2-3; 7 bases match TRBD2. The CDR3 loop spans 15 amino acids. Germline V gene lookup returns CDR1 SGHTA and CDR2 FQGTGA. The V segment lost 5 bases and the J segment 0 bases; nucleotides outside the gene matches: 5.